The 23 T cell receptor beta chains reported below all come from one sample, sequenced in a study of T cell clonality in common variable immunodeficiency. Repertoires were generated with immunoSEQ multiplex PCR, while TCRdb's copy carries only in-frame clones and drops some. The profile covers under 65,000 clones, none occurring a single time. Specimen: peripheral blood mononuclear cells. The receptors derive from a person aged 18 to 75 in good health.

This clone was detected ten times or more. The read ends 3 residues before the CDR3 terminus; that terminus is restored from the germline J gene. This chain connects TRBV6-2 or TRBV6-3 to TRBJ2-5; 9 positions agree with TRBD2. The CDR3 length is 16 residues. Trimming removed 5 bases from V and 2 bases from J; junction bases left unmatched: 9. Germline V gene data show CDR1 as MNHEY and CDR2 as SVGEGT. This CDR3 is CASSSRRGGRQETQYF. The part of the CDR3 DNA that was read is TGTGCCAGCAGTAGTAGGCGGGGGGGCCGGCAAGAGACC.

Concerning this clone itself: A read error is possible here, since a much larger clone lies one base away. Incomplete CDR3 DNA: TGTGCCAGTAGTATCAGAGAGACAGGGGTGAGCAATCAGCCG. Its translation is CASSIRETGVSNQP. The entire CDR3 protein is CASSIRETGVSNQPQYF. The chain carries TRBV19 and TRBJ2-3; the match to TRBD1 covers 8 bases. The read finishes 3 residues shy of the CDR3 end, and the germline J gene is used to complete it. Looked up from germline, CDR1 is LNHDA and CDR2 is SQIVND (reference sequence). The CDR3 loop spans 17 amino acids.

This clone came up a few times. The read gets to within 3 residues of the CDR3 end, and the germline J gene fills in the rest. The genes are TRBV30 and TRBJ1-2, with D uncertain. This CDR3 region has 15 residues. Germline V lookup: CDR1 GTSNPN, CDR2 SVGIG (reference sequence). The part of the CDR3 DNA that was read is TGTGCCTGGAGTGTTCGGCTAGCGGGCCGTGTCGAC. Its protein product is CAWSVRLAGRVD. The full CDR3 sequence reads CAWSVRLAGRVDYTF.

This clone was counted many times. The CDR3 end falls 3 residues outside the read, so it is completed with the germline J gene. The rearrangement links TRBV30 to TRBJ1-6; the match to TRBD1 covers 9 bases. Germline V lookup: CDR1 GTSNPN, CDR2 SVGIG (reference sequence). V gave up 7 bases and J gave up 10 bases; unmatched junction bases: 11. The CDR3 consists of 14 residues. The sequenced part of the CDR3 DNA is TGTGCCTTCCGGGACAGGGTATCGAGGTCACCC. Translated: CAFRDRVSRSP. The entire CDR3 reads CAFRDRVSRSPLHF.

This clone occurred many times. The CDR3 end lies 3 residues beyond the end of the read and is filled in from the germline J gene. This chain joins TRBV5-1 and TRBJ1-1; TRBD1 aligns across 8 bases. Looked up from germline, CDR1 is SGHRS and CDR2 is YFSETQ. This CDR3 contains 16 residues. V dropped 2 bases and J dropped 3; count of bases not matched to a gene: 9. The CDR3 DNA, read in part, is TGCGCCAGCAGCTTAGGAGGGACAGGCGATTACACTGAA. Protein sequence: CASSLGGTGDYTE. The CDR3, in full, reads CASSLGGTGDYTEAFF.

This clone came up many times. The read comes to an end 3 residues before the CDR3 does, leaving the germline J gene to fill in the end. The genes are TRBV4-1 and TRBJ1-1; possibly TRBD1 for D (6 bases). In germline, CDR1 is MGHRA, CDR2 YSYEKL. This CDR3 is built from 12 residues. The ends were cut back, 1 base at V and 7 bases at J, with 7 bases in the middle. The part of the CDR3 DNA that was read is TGCGCCAGCAGCCAAGGGGGGCGTGAA. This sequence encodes CASSQGGRE. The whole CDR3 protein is CASSQGGREAFF.

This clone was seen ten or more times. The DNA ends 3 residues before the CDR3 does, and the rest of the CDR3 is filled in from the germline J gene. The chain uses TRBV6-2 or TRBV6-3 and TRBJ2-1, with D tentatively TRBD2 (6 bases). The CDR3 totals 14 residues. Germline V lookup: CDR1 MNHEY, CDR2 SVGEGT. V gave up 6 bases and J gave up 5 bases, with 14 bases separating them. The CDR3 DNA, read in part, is TGTGCCAGCAGACGGGCGGGGCCCAACAATGAG. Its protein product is CASRRAGPNNE. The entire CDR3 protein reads CASRRAGPNNEQFF.

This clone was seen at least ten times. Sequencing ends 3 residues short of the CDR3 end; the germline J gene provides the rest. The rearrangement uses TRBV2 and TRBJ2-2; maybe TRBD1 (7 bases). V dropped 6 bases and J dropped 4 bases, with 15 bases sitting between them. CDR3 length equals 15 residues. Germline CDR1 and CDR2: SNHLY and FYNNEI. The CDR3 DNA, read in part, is TGTGCCAGCAGGGACAGACAGGGAGGCACCGGGGAG. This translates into CASRDRQGGTGE. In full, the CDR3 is CASRDRQGGTGELFF.

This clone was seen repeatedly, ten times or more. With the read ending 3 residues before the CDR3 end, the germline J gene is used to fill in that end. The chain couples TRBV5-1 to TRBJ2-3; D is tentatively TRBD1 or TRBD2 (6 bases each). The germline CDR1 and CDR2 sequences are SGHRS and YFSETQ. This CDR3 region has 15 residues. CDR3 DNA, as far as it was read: TGCGCCAGCAGTGATGGGACAAGGGGAGGACAGCCG. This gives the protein CASSDGTRGGQP. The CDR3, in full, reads CASSDGTRGGQPQYF. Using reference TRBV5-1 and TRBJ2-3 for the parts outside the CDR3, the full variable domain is KAGVTQTPRYLIKTRGQQVTLSCSPISGHRSVSWYQQTPGQGLQFLFEYFSETQRNKGNFPGRFSGRQFSNSRSEMNVSTLELGDSALYLCASSDGTRGGQPQYFGPGTRLTVL.

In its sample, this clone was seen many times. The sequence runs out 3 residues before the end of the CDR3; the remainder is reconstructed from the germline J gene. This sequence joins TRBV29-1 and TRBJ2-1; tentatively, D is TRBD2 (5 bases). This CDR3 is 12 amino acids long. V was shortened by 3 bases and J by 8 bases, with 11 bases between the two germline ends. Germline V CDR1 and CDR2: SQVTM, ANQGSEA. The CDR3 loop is CSVDWARDEQFF. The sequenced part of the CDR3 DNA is TGCAGCGTTGATTGGGCGCGGGATGAG.

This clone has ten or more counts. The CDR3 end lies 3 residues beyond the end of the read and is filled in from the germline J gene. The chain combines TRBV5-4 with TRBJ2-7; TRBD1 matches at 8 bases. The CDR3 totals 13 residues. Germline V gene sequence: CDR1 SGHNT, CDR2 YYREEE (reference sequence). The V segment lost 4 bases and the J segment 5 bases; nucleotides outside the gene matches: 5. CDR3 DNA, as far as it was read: TGTGCCAGCAGCCGGACAGGGTGGAACGAG. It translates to CASSRTGWNE. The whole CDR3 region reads CASSRTGWNEQYF. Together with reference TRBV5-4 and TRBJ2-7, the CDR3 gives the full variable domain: ETGVTQSPTHLIKTRGQQVTLRCSSQSGHNTVSWYQQALGQGPQFIFQYYREEENGRGNFPPRFSGLQFPNYSSELNVNALELDDSALYLCASSRTGWNEQYFGPGTRLTVT.

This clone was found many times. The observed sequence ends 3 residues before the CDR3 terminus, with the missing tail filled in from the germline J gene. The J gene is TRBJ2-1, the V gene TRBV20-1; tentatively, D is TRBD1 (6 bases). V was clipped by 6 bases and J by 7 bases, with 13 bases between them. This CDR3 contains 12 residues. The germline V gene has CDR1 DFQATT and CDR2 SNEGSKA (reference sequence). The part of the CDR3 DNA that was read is TGCAGTGCAAGGTACAGGGAGAATGAG. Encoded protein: CSARYRENE. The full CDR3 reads CSARYRENEQFF.

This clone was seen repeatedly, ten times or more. CDR3 sequence: CASSSSDRVGYGYTF. Partial CDR3 DNA: TGTGCCAGCAGTTCATCGGACAGGGTGGGCTATGGC. The chain employs TRBV28 and TRBJ1-2; 8 nucleotides agree with TRBD1. Coverage ceases 3 residues before the CDR3 finishes, and the germline J gene fills in the end. V lost 4 bases and J lost 4; bases outside the gene matches: 8. The CDR3 consists of 15 residues. In germline, CDR1 is MDHEN, CDR2 SYDVKM.

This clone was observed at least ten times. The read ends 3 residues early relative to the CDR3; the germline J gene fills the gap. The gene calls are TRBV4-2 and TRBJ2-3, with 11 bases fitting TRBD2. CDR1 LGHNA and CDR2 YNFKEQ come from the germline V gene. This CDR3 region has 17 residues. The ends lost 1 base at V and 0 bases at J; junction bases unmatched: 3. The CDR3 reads CASSQGLAGISTDTQYF. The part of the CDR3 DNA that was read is TGTGCCAGCAGCCAAGGACTAGCGGGAATTAGCACAGATACG.

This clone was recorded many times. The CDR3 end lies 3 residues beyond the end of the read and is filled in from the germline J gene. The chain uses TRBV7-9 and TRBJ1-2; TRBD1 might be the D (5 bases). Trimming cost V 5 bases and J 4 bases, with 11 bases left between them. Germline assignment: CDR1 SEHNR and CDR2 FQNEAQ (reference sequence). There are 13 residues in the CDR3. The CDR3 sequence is CASSDRDSYGYTF. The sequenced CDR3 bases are TGTGCCAGCAGCGACCGGGACTCCTATGGC.

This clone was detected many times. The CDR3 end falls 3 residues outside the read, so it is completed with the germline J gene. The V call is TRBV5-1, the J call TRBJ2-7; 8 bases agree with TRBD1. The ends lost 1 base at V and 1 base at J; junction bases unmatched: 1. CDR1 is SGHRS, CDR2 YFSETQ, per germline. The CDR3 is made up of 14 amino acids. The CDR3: CASSLRDRSYEQYF. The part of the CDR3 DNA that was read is TGCGCCAGCAGCTTGAGGGACAGGTCCTACGAG.

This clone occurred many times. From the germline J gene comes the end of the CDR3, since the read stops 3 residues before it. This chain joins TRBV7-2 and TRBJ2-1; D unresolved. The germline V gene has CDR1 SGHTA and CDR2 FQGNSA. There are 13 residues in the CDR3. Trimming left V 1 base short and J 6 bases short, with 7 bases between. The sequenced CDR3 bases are TGTGCCAGCAGCTTAGGAAGGGCCAATGAG. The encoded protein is CASSLGRANE. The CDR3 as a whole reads CASSLGRANEQFF. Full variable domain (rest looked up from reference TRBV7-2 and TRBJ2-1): GAGVSQSPSNKVTEKGKDVELRCDPISGHTALYWYRQSLGQGLEFLIYFQGNSAPDKSGLPSDRFSAERTGGSVSTLTIQRTQQEDSAVYLCASSLGRANEQFFGPGTRLTVL.

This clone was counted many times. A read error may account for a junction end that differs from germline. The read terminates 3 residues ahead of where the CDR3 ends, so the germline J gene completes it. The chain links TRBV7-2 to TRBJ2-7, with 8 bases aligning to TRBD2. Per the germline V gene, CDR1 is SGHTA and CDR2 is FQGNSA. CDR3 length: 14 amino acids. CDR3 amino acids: CASSFGLASHEQYF. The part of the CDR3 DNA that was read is TGTGCCAGCAGCTTCGGACTAGCCTCCCACGAG.

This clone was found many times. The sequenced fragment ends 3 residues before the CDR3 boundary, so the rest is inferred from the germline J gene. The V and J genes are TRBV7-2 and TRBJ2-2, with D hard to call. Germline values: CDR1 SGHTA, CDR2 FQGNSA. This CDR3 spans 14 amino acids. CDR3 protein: CASSSEALDEKLFF. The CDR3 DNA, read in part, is TGTGCCAGCTCGTCCGAGGCCCTCGATGAAAAG. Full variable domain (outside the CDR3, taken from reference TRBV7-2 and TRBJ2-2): GAGVSQSPSNKVTEKGKDVELRCDPISGHTALYWYRQSLGQGLEFLIYFQGNSAPDKSGLPSDRFSAERTGGSVSTLTIQRTQQEDSAVYLCASSSEALDEKLFFGEGSRLTVL.

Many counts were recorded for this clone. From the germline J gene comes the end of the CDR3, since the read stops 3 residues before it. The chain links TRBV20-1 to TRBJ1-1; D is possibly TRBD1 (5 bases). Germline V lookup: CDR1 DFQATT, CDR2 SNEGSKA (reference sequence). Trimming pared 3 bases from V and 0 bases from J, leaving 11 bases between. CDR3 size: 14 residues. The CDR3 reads CSARDTHMNTEAFF. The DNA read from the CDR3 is TGCAGTGCTAGGGACACTCACATGAACACTGAA.

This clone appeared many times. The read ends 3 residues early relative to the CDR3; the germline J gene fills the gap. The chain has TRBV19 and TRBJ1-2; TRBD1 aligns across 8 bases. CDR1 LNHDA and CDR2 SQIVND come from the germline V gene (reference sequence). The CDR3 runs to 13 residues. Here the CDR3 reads CASSIQGQEGYTF. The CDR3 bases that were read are TGTGCCAGTAGTATACAGGGACAGGAGGGC. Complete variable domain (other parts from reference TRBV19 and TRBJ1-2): DGGITQSPKYLFRKEGQNVTLSCEQNLNHDAMYWYRQDPGQGLRLIYYSQIVNDFQKGDIAEGYSVSREKKESFPLTVTSAQKNPTAFYLCASSIQGQEGYTFGSGTRLTVV.

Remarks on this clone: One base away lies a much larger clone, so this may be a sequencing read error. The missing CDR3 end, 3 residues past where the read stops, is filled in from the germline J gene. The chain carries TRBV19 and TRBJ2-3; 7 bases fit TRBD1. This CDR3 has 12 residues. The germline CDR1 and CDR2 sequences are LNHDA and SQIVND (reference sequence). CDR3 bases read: TGTGCCAGCAGGACAGGCTATCAGCCG. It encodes CASRTGYQP. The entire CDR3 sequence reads CASRTGYQPQYF.

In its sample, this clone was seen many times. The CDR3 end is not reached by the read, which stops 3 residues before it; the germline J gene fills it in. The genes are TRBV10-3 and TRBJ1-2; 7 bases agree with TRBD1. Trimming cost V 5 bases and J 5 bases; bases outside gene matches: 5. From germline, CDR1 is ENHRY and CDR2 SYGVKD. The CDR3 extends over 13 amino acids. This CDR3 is CAISRQGGYGYTF. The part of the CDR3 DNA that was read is TGTGCCATCAGTAGACAGGGAGGGTATGGC.